The rows below give T cell receptor beta chains drawn from one sample of a study of blood T cell repertoires in COVID-19. Here immunoSEQ multiplex PCR was the method, and the copy in TCRdb shows in-frame clones only, minus some. The sample gives 150,000 to 200,000 clones, approximately 80% of which show up once; roughly 17% is in the top ten. The material sequenced was PBMCs or T cells enriched from blood (not recorded which). The receptors here all came from a woman between 50 and 59 years old who had recovered from COVID-19. Each CDR3 is given with its conserved first and last residue. A D gene is named only where the DNA matches it firmly. Some rows mark clone size as missing; the rest say once, few, many or name a class of expanded clone.

d_call	v_call	clone_size	j_call	cdr3_nt	cdr3_aa
-	TRBV5-8	-	TRBJ1-1	TGTGCCAGCAGGCGTGGACAGTTGAACACTGAAGCTTTCTTT	CASRRGQLNTEAFF
TRBD2	TRBV7-2	-	TRBJ2-1	TGTGCCAGCAGGTCCGGGACTAGCGGCCTTAATGAGCAGTTCTTC	CASRSGTSGLNEQFF
-	TRBV5-6	-	TRBJ2-1	TGTGCCAGCAGCTCGCTAGTTGGAGGGTCCAATGAGCAGTTCTTC	CASSSLVGGSNEQFF
TRBD2	TRBV11-2	-	TRBJ2-1	TGTGCCAGCAGCTTTTTAGCGGGAGGGGATTACAATGAGCAGTTCTTC	CASSFLAGGDYNEQFF
TRBD1	TRBV19	-	TRBJ1-5	TGTGCCAGTAGTACGTACGGACAGGGGAATAGCAATCAGCCCCAGCATTTT	CASSTYGQGNSNQPQHF
TRBD1	TRBV7-2	once	TRBJ1-1	TGTGCCAGCAGCTCCCAGGGGGCTGGGACTGAAGCTTTCTTT	CASSSQGAGTEAFF
TRBD2	TRBV11-3	-	TRBJ2-1	TGTGCCAGCAGCTTAGACCCCGGGACTAGCGGGAGTAATGAGCAGTTCTTC	CASSLDPGTSGSNEQFF
TRBD2	TRBV18	-	TRBJ2-1	TGTGCCAGCTCACCACGGACTAGCTCCTACAATGAGCAGTTCTTC	CASSPRTSSYNEQFF
-	TRBV28	-	TRBJ1-1	TGTGCCAGCAGTTTACAGTTTAACACTGAAGCTTTCTTT	CASSLQFNTEAFF
-	TRBV6-2/TRBV6-3	-	TRBJ1-5	TGTGCCAGCAGTCAATCTCCTAGGCCCCAGCATTTT	CASSQSPRPQHF
TRBD2	TRBV19	-	TRBJ2-5	TGTGCCAGTAGGACTAGCGGACAAGAGACCCAGTACTTC	CASRTSGQETQYF
-	TRBV19	-	TRBJ2-4	TGTGCCAGTAGTGGCAATCTAGCCAAAAACATTCAGTACTTC	CASSGNLAKNIQYF
-	TRBV28	-	TRBJ1-1	TGTGCCAGCAGTTCCAGAGGCAGGGGACCTGTTGAAGCTTTCTTT	CASSSRGRGPVEAFF
-	TRBV4-1	-	TRBJ2-7	TGCGCCAGCAGCCAAGGGCAGGGGACCTACGAGCAGTACTTC	CASSQGQGTYEQYF
TRBD2	TRBV7-6	-	TRBJ2-3	TGTGCCAGCAGCTTCATAGCGGGAGAAGTGAAGGCAGATACGCAGTATTTT	CASSFIAGEVKADTQYF
-	TRBV19	once	TRBJ1-4	TGTGCCAGTAGTATGGGCAGCGGGGGGAGATATGAAAAACTGTTTTTT	CASSMGSGGRYEKLFF
TRBD2	TRBV10-3	-	TRBJ2-3	TGTGCCATTAGCGGGAGTTCCACAGATACGCAGTATTTT	CAISGSSTDTQYF
-	TRBV6-4	-	TRBJ1-1	TGTGCCAGCAGGGCCACAGGGTGGGCCACTGAAGCTTTCTTT	CASRATGWATEAFF
-	TRBV6-5	-	TRBJ2-4	TGTGCCAGCAGTACCTACAGACAAGACATTCAGTACTTC	CASSTYRQDIQYF
TRBD2	TRBV11-2	-	TRBJ2-7	TGTGCCAGCAGCTTTACATCTAGCGGGAGCTCCTACGAGCAGTACTTC	CASSFTSSGSSYEQYF
-	TRBV3-1/TRBV3-2	-	TRBJ1-1	TGTGCCAGCAGCCAAGCAGGGTTGGGCACTGAAGCTTTCTTT	CASSQAGLGTEAFF
-	TRBV7-9	-	TRBJ1-1	TGTGCCAGCAGCCCGCGAGGGCAAATTAACACTGAAGCTTTCTTT	CASSPRGQINTEAFF
TRBD1	TRBV11-2	-	TRBJ2-1	TGTGCCAGCAATACAGGGGGGATTGGTGAGCAGTTCTTC	CASNTGGIGEQFF
-	TRBV21-1	-	TRBJ2-7	TGTGCCAGCAGACCCTCTGGGACAGGGGGCTACGAGCAGTACTTC	CASRPSGTGGYEQYF
-	TRBV15	few	TRBJ1-3	TGTGCCACCAGCAGAGTGGGGGGAGCTGGAAACACCATATATTTT	CATSRVGGAGNTIYF
-	TRBV24-1	-	TRBJ2-5	TGTGCCACCAGTGACCCAAACACAGGGACCTGGGACTTC	CATSDPNTGTWDF
-	TRBV28	-	TRBJ1-6	TGTGCCAGCAGTGAGGTCGACGCTTCACCCCTCCACTTT	CASSEVDASPLHF
-	TRBV28	-	TRBJ2-7	TGTGCCAGCAGTTTAGGGGGCAGCCGTGCCTACGAGCAGTACTTC	CASSLGGSRAYEQYF
-	TRBV20-1	-	TRBJ2-2	TGCAGTGCTAGTATATATAGCGAGAGGACCGGGGAGCTGTTTTTT	CSASIYSERTGELFF
TRBD1	TRBV7-8	-	TRBJ1-2	TGTGCCAGCAGACTAGCAGGGGGGAGTGGCTACACCTTC	CASRLAGGSGYTF
-	TRBV30	-	TRBJ2-3	TGTGCCTGGATCCGCAGGGGCACAGATACGCAGTATTTT	CAWIRRGTDTQYF
TRBD2	TRBV5-1	-	TRBJ2-1	TGCGCCAGCAGCTTGGAGGTAGCGGGAGGCCGTCATGAGCAGTTCTTC	CASSLEVAGGRHEQFF
TRBD1	TRBV11-2	-	TRBJ1-1	TGTGCCAGCAGCTCTAGTGACAGGGGGGACACTGAAGCTTTCTTT	CASSSSDRGDTEAFF
-	TRBV5-1	-	TRBJ2-1	TGCGCCAGTGAGTCGGGACCCCTGGCAGGGGGGTTGGGTGAGCAGTTCTTC	CASESGPLAGGLGEQFF
TRBD2	TRBV28	-	TRBJ2-7	TGTGCCAGCAGCACTATGACTAGCGGATCCTACGAGCAGTACTTC	CASSTMTSGSYEQYF
TRBD2	TRBV18	-	TRBJ2-3	TGTGCCAGCTCACCACGGCGGGAGCAGGATACGCAGTATTTT	CASSPRREQDTQYF
TRBD1	TRBV6-4	-	TRBJ2-1	TGTGCCAGCAGTCTGGGACAGGGGGAATTGAATGAGCAGTTCTTC	CASSLGQGELNEQFF
-	TRBV12-3/TRBV12-4	-	TRBJ1-5	TGTGCCAGCAGTTTAAATAACAATCAGCCCCAGCATTTT	CASSLNNNQPQHF
-	TRBV5-1	-	TRBJ2-3	TGCGCCAGCAAGAAGATGGAGGGTACAGATACGCAGTATTTT	CASKKMEGTDTQYF
TRBD2	TRBV5-5	-	TRBJ2-1	TGTGCCAGCAGCTCAACTAGCGGGAGGGCCGGTGAGCAGTTCTTC	CASSSTSGRAGEQFF
-	TRBV7-3	-	TRBJ2-5	TGTGCCAGCAGCTTAGGGCCAAAAGAGACCCAGTACTTC	CASSLGPKETQYF
-	TRBV7-3	-	TRBJ1-2	TGTGCCAGCAGCCCGACGGGGGATAACTATGGCTACACCTTC	CASSPTGDNYGYTF
TRBD2	TRBV30	-	TRBJ2-2	TGTGCCTGGAGTGTACTAGCGGGAGACACCGGGGAGCTGTTTTTT	CAWSVLAGDTGELFF
-	TRBV12-2	-	TRBJ1-1	TGTGCAAGTCGCTGGCAGGTCAGGGGCTCTAAGCCGAACACTGAAGCTTTCTTT	CASRWQVRGSKPNTEAFF
TRBD1	TRBV29-1	-	TRBJ2-7	TGCAGCGTTCACCCGTCCTCCTGGGCCTCCCAGGGGGACGGACACTACGAGCAGTACTTC	CSVHPSSWASQGDGHYEQYF
TRBD2	TRBV24-1	-	TRBJ2-1	TGTGCCACCAGTCAATGGGCGGGAGCGACGTTCTTC	CATSQWAGATFF
-	TRBV29-1	once	TRBJ2-6	TGCAGCGTTGAAGCCTACAGAGAATCAGGGGCCAACGTCCTGACTTTC	CSVEAYRESGANVLTF
-	TRBV28	-	TRBJ2-3	TGTGCCAGCACCGAAACTGGAGATACGCAGTATTTT	CASTETGDTQYF
-	TRBV18	-	TRBJ1-3	TGTGCCAGCTCACCAGACAGGAGCTCTGGAAACACCATATATTTT	CASSPDRSSGNTIYF
-	TRBV7-2	-	TRBJ1-4	TGTGCCAGCAGCTTAGTTTCAGGGCCTAATGAAAAACTGTTTTTT	CASSLVSGPNEKLFF